These T cell receptor beta chains were read from a single sample in a study of T cells after yellow fever vaccination. MiXCR was run by TCRdb on the 5' RACE reads, yielding one entry per CDR3 protein. The sample lists approximately 250,000 distinct CDR3 sequences, about 5.2% occurring once. The sample in question was CD4+ T cells sorted from PBMCs, obtained on the day of the yellow fever booster vaccination. The receptors come from a man aged 18 to 35 who received the YFV17D yellow fever vaccine. Both conserved end residues are trimmed from each CDR3.

CDR3 protein	V gene	J gene
ASSEEYKSNEQF	TRBV2	TRBJ2-1
SAPRGGLGTDTQY	TRBV20-1	TRBJ2-3
ASSLTKAF	TRBV12-3/TRBV12-4	TRBJ1-1
ASSPQGSNTGELF	TRBV7-2	TRBJ2-2
ASSPPGSLVADTQY	TRBV18	TRBJ2-3
AFSNASSGYT	TRBV30	TRBJ1-2
AWSGPPAPGYT	TRBV30	TRBJ1-2
ASGPSGGPDEQF	TRBV12-5	TRBJ2-1
SVTRTGNYGYT	TRBV29-1	TRBJ1-2
ASSQERGLGAF	TRBV4-3	TRBJ1-1
ASSQRTGKGNTEAF	TRBV5-5	TRBJ1-1
ASGSPGRETQY	TRBV12-5	TRBJ2-5
ASSSQSTGESGYT	TRBV5-1	TRBJ1-2
ASSLALGSINIQY	TRBV5-1	TRBJ2-4
ASSLTGEDSPLH	TRBV7-9	TRBJ1-6
ASSLRDRYEQY	TRBV3-1	TRBJ2-7
ASSYNPGYSSTEAF	TRBV6-2/TRBV6-3	TRBJ1-1